This T cell receptor beta chain was obtained from a study of T-cell memory formation after mild COVID-19. TCRdb reprocessed the 5' RACE reads with MiXCR, giving one entry per CDR3 protein. The sample has under 600,000 distinct CDR3 sequences, about 20% seen once. The germline gives CDR1 SGHRS, CDR2 YFSETQ. The CDR3 has 13 amino acids. Deletions cut 4 bases from V and 10 bases from J, with 15 bases between. This clonotype was detected many times. This chain joins TRBV5-1 and TRBJ2-1; maybe TRBD1 (5 bases). The sample taken for sequencing was PBMCs or a T cell subset sorted from them (not recorded which). The TCR originated in an adult woman who had mild COVID-19 (a few samples of this study predate the infection). Cell type and time point are not known. CDR3 bases: TGCGCCAGCAGCGTAAACAGGCAAAAAGAGCAGTTCTTC. The encoded protein is CASSVNRQKEQFF.